This TCR beta chain was identified during a study of neurological immune-mediated disorders. TCRdb called the 5' RACE reads again in MiXCR, with one record for every CDR3 protein. The table has roughly 66,000 distinct CDR3 sequences, under 5.5% seen once; the top ten hold roughly 2.2%. Study results and limitations: The repertoires of 18 of 34 multiple sclerosis patients were placed by phylogenetic grouping in a single related-CDR3 cluster, which may be a signature.

V lost 6 bases, J lost 4 bases, and 4 bases stayed unmatched. There are 15 residues in the CDR3. Germline V CDR1 and CDR2: SGHTA, FQGNSA. This clonotype was detected ten times or more. Antigen specificity is unknown. The sequenced sample was PBMCs. The chain uses TRBV7-2 and TRBJ2-1, with 12 bases fitting TRBD2. The TCR originated in a woman between 70 and 85 years old with multiple sclerosis. DNA for the CDR3: TGTGCCAGCAGGATTACTAGCGGGGGGTACAATGAGCAGTTCTTC. Translating gives CASRITSGGYNEQFF.